These 2 T cell receptor beta chains share one sample of origin, sequenced in a study of a mutant IDH1 vaccine in newly diagnosed glioma. As to time point: week 11, during vaccination. What each vaccine dose contained was 300 ug of mutant IDH1 20-mer peptide, accompanied by topical imiquimod. These TCRs' antigens remain unknown. Here immunoSEQ multiplex PCR was the method, and the copy in TCRdb shows in-frame clones only, minus some. The repertoire has 20,000 to 25,000 clones, around nine tenths of them found once; the top ten carry around 5.7%. This sample comprised PBMCs, obtained from a glioma patient whose treatment included an IDH1 peptide vaccine. The receptor source for this set is a middle-aged woman with glioma.

The CDR3 DNA sequence: TGCAGTGCAGCGGACAGGGGGCGGCAGTTCTTC. Encoded protein: CSAADRGRQFF. The chain uses TRBV20-1 and TRBJ2-1, with 11 bases matching TRBD1. This CDR3 spans 11 amino acids. V lost 6 bases to trimming and J lost 12 bases; unmatched junction nucleotides: 4. CDR1 is DFQATT and CDR2 is SNEGSKA in the germline V gene (reference sequence).

V and J are TRBV7-9 and TRBJ2-7; TRBD1 matches at 10 bases. This CDR3 has 16 amino acids. The V gene end was trimmed by 5 bases and the J gene end by 1 base; junction bases not matched to a gene: 8. Germline V gives CDR1 SEHNR, CDR2 FQNEAQ (reference sequence). The DNA of the CDR3 is TGTGCCAGCAGCCCTCCTGGACAGGGGGTTTCCTACGAGCAGTACTTC. This encodes CASSPPGQGVSYEQYF.